Listed here is a single T cell receptor (beta chain). Antigen unknown. This sample was included in a study of T cell responses to AZD1222 COVID-19 vaccine. Study-level results: Just 6 or 7 AZD1222 recipients were seropositive at baseline. In all cases, repertoires were sampled only after the peak T cell response. With two AZD1222 doses given, Spike-specific TCR breadth and depth both rose.

Repertoires were generated with immunoSEQ multiplex PCR, while TCRdb's copy carries only in-frame clones and drops some. The data show 80,000 or so clones, approximately 90% seen once. CDR1 and CDR2 (germline): MNHEY, SVGEGT. V lost 2 bases and J lost 6, with 8 bases in between. This CDR3 region has 12 residues. This sequence was found in an adult who received the AZD1222 COVID-19 vaccine. V gene TRBV6-2 or TRBV6-3 combines with J gene TRBJ2-7; D call uncertain. Specimen: peripheral blood, collected 28 days after the second AZD1222 dose. The CDR3, as DNA: TGTGCCAGCAGTTACCCGAACCCCGAGCAGTACTTC. The encoded protein is CASSYPNPEQYF.